The 26 T cell receptor beta chains presented below share a single source sample, sequenced in a study of spatial heterogeneity in lung cancer. TCRdb re-called the 5' RACE reads through MiXCR, storing one row per CDR3 protein. The table lists over 150 distinct CDR3 sequences, roughly 72% of them singletons, with around four fifths in the top ten. Whole-study findings and limits: How many expanded intratumoral alpha and beta TCRs were present tracked the tumor mutation count, which was a count of nonsynonymous mutations.

Their antigens are not known. Time point: sample taken at primary tumor resection. This specimen consisted of lung tumor tissue, obtained at surgery. These receptors originate from a male donor with early-stage non-small cell lung cancer.

Points on this clonotype: Being off target in a library aimed at alpha chains, this beta chain has a size of little meaning. The chain couples TRBV20-1 to TRBJ2-5, with TRBD2 matching 10 bases. V lost 5 bases and J lost 2; bases outside the gene matches: 8. CDR1 is DFQATT and CDR2 is SNEGSKA in the germline V gene (reference sequence). The CDR3 sequence is 15 residues long. CDR3: CSASEASGGQETQYF. In nucleotides, the CDR3 is TGCAGTGCTTCAGAGGCTAGCGGGGGACAAGAGACCCAGTACTTC.

Notes on this clonotype: This beta chain lies outside the target of a library built for alpha chains; its clone size means little. V gene TRBV10-3 combines with J gene TRBJ1-6; D remains ambiguous. CDR1 ENHRY and CDR2 SYGVKD come from the germline V gene. This CDR3 has 12 amino acids. The V and J ends lost 5 bases and 5 bases respectively, with 4 bases between them. This chain's CDR3 is CAISMNNSPLHF. The CDR3 DNA sequence: TGTGCCATCAGTATGAATAATTCACCCCTCCACTTT.

To note about this clonotype: Found in a library prepared for alpha chains, this beta chain is an off-target read, and its abundance has little meaning. The J gene is TRBJ2-7, the V gene TRBV5-1; D remains ambiguous. The ends were cut back, 1 base at V and 7 bases at J, with 9 bases in the middle. Germline CDR1 SGHRS, CDR2 YFSETQ. The CDR3 runs to 12 residues. The CDR3 loop reads CASSLNFREQYF. CDR3 DNA: TGCGCCAGCAGCTTGAACTTTCGGGAGCAGTACTTC.

This clonotype has only one observation. This beta chain came through as a stray read in a library set up for alpha chains, and its size says little. The chain carries TRBV5-4 and TRBJ2-2; maybe TRBD2 (5 bases). CDR1 is SGHNT, CDR2 YYREEE, per germline (reference sequence). This CDR3 comprises 14 residues. Trimming removed 4 bases at V and 3 bases at J, with 10 bases between. The CDR3 sequence: CASSRGQDTGELFF. CDR3 nucleotides: TGTGCCAGCAGCCGCGGGCAGGACACCGGGGAGCTGTTTTTT.

In its sample, this clonotype ranks as hyperexpanded. Little can be read into the size of this beta chain, an off-target read in a library designed for alpha chains. V and J are TRBV14 and TRBJ2-1, with D perhaps matching TRBD2 (5 bases). V lost 1 base to trimming and J lost 5 bases, with 9 bases between them. The CDR3 consists of 14 residues. CDR1 and CDR2 (germline): SGHDN, FVKESK. The CDR3 protein is CASSQASTDNEQFF. In DNA, the CDR3 is TGTGCCAGCAGCCAAGCTAGCACCGACAATGAGCAGTTCTTC. The variable domain in full, completed from reference TRBV14 and TRBJ2-1, reads EAGVTQFPSHSVIEKGQTVTLRCDPISGHDNLYWYRRVMGKEIKFLLHFVKESKQDESGMPNNRFLAERTGGTYSTLKVQPAELEDSGVYFCASSQASTDNEQFFGPGTRLTVL.

As concerns this clonotype: This beta chain is an off-target read within a library intended for alpha chains, so its frequency means little. The rearrangement uses TRBV20-1 and TRBJ2-7; weak D call: TRBD2 (6 bases). The CDR3 extends over 13 amino acids. CDR1 and CDR2 from the germline V gene are DFQATT and SNEGSKA (reference sequence). V was shortened by 1 base and J by 4 bases, with 11 bases between the two germline ends. CDR3 DNA sequence: TGCAGTGCTAGAGTGGGGACTCGGTACGAGCAGTACTTC. This encodes CSARVGTRYEQYF.

To note about this clonotype: The library was built for alpha chains, so this beta chain is an off-target read and its size means little. The gene calls are TRBV29-1 and TRBJ2-5; 7 positions agree with TRBD1. The CDR3 is 11 residues long. Germline V gives CDR1 SQVTM, CDR2 ANQGSEA. V gave up 7 bases and J gave up 8 bases; unmatched junction bases: 7. CDR3 sequence (DNA): TGCAGCGCACAAACAGGGGAAACCCAGTACTTC. Amino acid sequence: CSAQTGETQYF.

As concerns this clonotype: A library prepared for alpha chains yielded this beta chain as an off-target read; its size is of little meaning. V and J are TRBV19 and TRBJ2-7; 10 nucleotides align to TRBD1. The CDR3 has 15 amino acids. With 1 base clipped from V and 2 bases from J, the junction kept 2 bases outside the gene matches. Germline V CDR1 and CDR2: LNHDA, SQIVND (reference sequence). CDR3 loop: CASSIGQGATYEQYF. CDR3 DNA: TGTGCCAGTAGTATAGGACAGGGGGCGACCTACGAGCAGTACTTC.

With respect to this clonotype: This beta chain appears as a stray read in a library generated for alpha chains; its size is not informative. V and J are TRBV9 and TRBJ2-6; no clear D. The CDR3 is made up of 12 amino acids. CDR1 is SGDLS and CDR2 is YYNGEE in the germline V gene. V was shortened by 0 bases and J by 7 bases, with 2 bases between the two germline ends. CDR3: CASSVDANVLTF. As DNA, the CDR3 is TGTGCCAGCAGCGTAGACGCCAACGTCCTGACTTTC.

In regard to this clonotype: As an off-target read in a library built for alpha chains, this beta chain has a frequency of little significance. This sequence joins TRBV7-3 and TRBJ2-7; 9 bases match TRBD1. Germline-derived CDR1 and CDR2 are SGHTA and FQGTGA. Germline trimming cut 2 bases from V and 6 bases from J; bases unmatched to any gene: 11. This CDR3 has 16 residues. The CDR3 coding sequence is TGTGCCAGCAGCTTATCCCCTGTGGGACAGGGCGGCGAGCAGTACTTC. Its translation is CASSLSPVGQGGEQYF. Full variable domain (remainder filled in from reference TRBV7-3 and TRBJ2-7): GAGVSQTPSNKVTEKGKYVELRCDPISGHTALYWYRQSLGQGPEFLIYFQGTGAADDSGLPNDRFFAVRPEGSVSTLKIQRTERGDSAVYLCASSLSPVGQGGEQYFGPGTRLTVT.

Comments on this clonotype: One end of the junction is discordant with germline, which a read error may explain. Because the library targeted alpha chains, this beta chain is an off-target read whose size means little. This chain's CDR3 is CASSVERRGSENTIYF. The DNA of the CDR3 is TGTGCCAGCAGCGTAGAGCGCAGGGGCTCTGAAAACACCATATATTTT. V usage is TRBV9 and J usage is TRBJ1-3, with D perhaps matching TRBD1 (6 bases). Per the germline V gene, CDR1 is SGDLS and CDR2 is YYNGEE. The CDR3 is 16 residues long.

This clonotype was detected a few times. Being off target in a library aimed at alpha chains, this beta chain has a size of little meaning. This chain connects TRBV5-1 to TRBJ2-7; D is unresolved. CDR3 length: 15 residues. Per germline, CDR1 SGHRS and CDR2 YFSETQ. Trimming took 2 bases from V and 7 from J, leaving 19 bases between them. This chain's CDR3 is CASSFLGPSAWEQYF. In nucleotides, the CDR3 is TGCGCCAGCAGCTTTTTGGGTCCCTCTGCGTGGGAGCAGTACTTC.

This clonotype appeared a single time. This beta chain represents an off-target read in a library built for alpha chains; its size is of limited meaning. The chain uses TRBV7-8 and TRBJ2-7; possible D gene TRBD2, 6 bases. Germline values: CDR1 SGHVS, CDR2 FQNEAQ. The V gene lost 5 bases and the J gene lost 2 bases, with 16 bases spanning the gap. The CDR3 totals 15 residues. This CDR3 is CASSLWGVGPYEQYF. CDR3 nucleotide sequence: TGTGCCAGCAGCCTCTGGGGGGTTGGACCCTACGAGCAGTACTTC.

With respect to this clonotype: Being off target in a library aimed at alpha chains, this beta chain has a size of little meaning. The J gene is TRBJ2-2, the V gene TRBV5-4; unclear D gene. V gave up 5 bases and J gave up 6 bases, with 8 bases separating them. CDR3 length: 12 amino acids. Per the germline V gene, CDR1 is SGHNT and CDR2 is YYREEE (reference sequence). The CDR3 is CASRPVAGELFF. The DNA for the CDR3 is TGTGCCAGCAGGCCAGTTGCCGGGGAGCTGTTTTTT.

This clonotype was detected once. The size of this beta chain means little, since it is a stray read in a library made for alpha chains. The rearrangement joins TRBV20-1 to TRBJ2-1, with 15 nucleotides matching TRBD2. The CDR3 contains 14 residues. Germline assignment: CDR1 DFQATT and CDR2 SNEGSKA (reference sequence). With V trimmed by 3 bases and J by 8 bases, 2 bases remained unmatched. The CDR3 DNA is TGCAGTGCTAGGGGACTAGCGGGGGGACATGAGCAGTTCTTC. Residues: CSARGLAGGHEQFF.

About this clonotype: As an off-target read in a library built for alpha chains, this beta chain has a frequency of little significance. Written as DNA, the CDR3 is TGTGCCAGCAGCCCTCCTAGCGGGCAGCAGTACTTC. It is translated as CASSPPSGQQYF. The chain couples TRBV7-9 to TRBJ2-7; 8 nucleotides line up with TRBD2. CDR1 SEHNR and CDR2 FQNEAQ come from the germline V gene (reference sequence). This CDR3 is 12 amino acids long. The trim removed 5 bases at V and 8 bases at J, leaving 5 bases unmatched.

Comment on this clonotype: As an off-target read in a library built for alpha chains, this beta chain has a frequency of little significance. V gene TRBV24-1 combines with J gene TRBJ2-5; tentative D call: TRBD1 (5 bases). From germline, CDR1 is KGHDR and CDR2 SFDVKD. The CDR3 extends over 15 amino acids. V lost 2 bases to trimming and J lost 2 bases, with 11 bases between them. In DNA form, the CDR3 reads TGTGCCACCAGTGATTCCAGGGAAATTCAAGAGACCCAGTACTTC. Translating it yields CATSDSREIQETQYF.

There are a few counts of this clonotype. A library made for alpha chains picked up this beta chain off target, so its size means little. The chain links TRBV25-1 to TRBJ2-6, with TRBD2 identical over 13 bases. V lost 2 bases to trimming and J lost 7 bases; unmatched junction nucleotides: 8. The germline CDR1 and CDR2 sequences are MGHDK and SYGVNS. The CDR3 totals 18 residues. The CDR3 protein is CASSETSGGATGANVLTF. CDR3 nucleotides: TGTGCCAGCAGTGAAACTAGCGGGGGGGCGACCGGAGCCAACGTCCTGACTTTC.

On this clonotype: This beta chain appears as a stray read in a library generated for alpha chains; its size is not informative. The chain has TRBV7-6 and TRBJ2-2, with 12 bases aligning to TRBD2. CDR3 length: 18 amino acids. V lost 1 base, J lost 4 bases, and 7 bases stayed unmatched. Looked up from germline, CDR1 is SGHVS and CDR2 is FNYEAQ. CDR3 region: CASSLVLAGGTSTGELFF. The DNA of the CDR3 is TGTGCCAGCAGCTTAGTACTAGCGGGGGGAACCTCCACCGGGGAGCTGTTTTTT. Full variable domain (rest looked up from reference TRBV7-6 and TRBJ2-2): GAGVSQSPRYKVTKRGQDVALRCDPISGHVSLYWYRQALGQGPEFLTYFNYEAQQDKSGLPNDRFSAERPEGSISTLTIQRTEQRDSAMYRCASSLVLAGGTSTGELFFGEGSRLTVL.

With regard to this clonotype: In a library made to pick up alpha chains, this beta chain is a stray read with a size that means little. The chain is built from TRBV19 and TRBJ1-5; 9 bases map to TRBD1. Germline CDR1 reads LNHDA; CDR2 reads SQIVND (reference sequence). This CDR3 has 14 amino acids. The V and J ends lost 6 bases and 1 base, in that order; junction bases with no gene match: 1. In DNA, the CDR3 is TGTGCCAGTAGGGACAGGGGAAGCAATCAGCCCCAGCATTTT. This codes for CASRDRGSNQPQHF.

Concerning this clonotype itself: This beta chain is an off-target read within a library intended for alpha chains, so its frequency means little. The chain has TRBV5-1 and TRBJ2-7; no definite D call. CDR3 length: 13 amino acids. Deletions cut 0 bases from V and 6 bases from J, with 10 bases between. CDR1 is SGHRS, CDR2 YFSETQ, per germline. The CDR3 loop is CASSLVARGEQYF. In DNA, the CDR3 is TGCGCCAGCAGCTTGGTGGCTCGTGGCGAGCAGTACTTC.

A remark on this clonotype: Since it is a stray read in a library aimed at alpha chains, this beta chain has a size that is not meaningful. CDR3 bases: TGTGCCACCAGCAGCCACAGGACAGATACGCAGTATTTT. Amino acid sequence: CATSSHRTDTQYF. The V and J genes are TRBV15 and TRBJ2-3; D perhaps matches TRBD1 (5 bases). The CDR3 is 13 amino acids. Germline V lookup: CDR1 LNHNV, CDR2 YYDKDF (reference sequence). V lost 3 bases and J lost 3, with 7 bases in between.

This clonotype came up a few times. This beta chain appears as a stray read in a library generated for alpha chains; its size is not informative. The chain is built from TRBV27 and TRBJ1-2; D call uncertain. V lost 2 bases and J 8 bases, leaving 15 bases between the germline ends. The CDR3 is 14 amino acids. Germline V gene data show CDR1 as MNHEY and CDR2 as SMNVEV (reference sequence). The CDR3 sequence is CASSLIPGGYGYTF. The CDR3 DNA sequence: TGTGCCAGCAGTTTAATCCCAGGAGGGTACGGCTACACCTTC.

In its sample, this clonotype was seen a few times. Because the library targeted alpha chains, this beta chain is an off-target read whose size means little. The CDR3 sequence: CASSEGRGTHNEQFF. The CDR3, as DNA: TGTGCCAGCAGTGAGGGACGCGGTACCCACAATGAGCAGTTCTTC. This rearrangement joins TRBV12-3 or TRBV12-4 to TRBJ2-1; D possibly uses TRBD1 or TRBD2 (5 bases each). CDR3 length equals 15 residues. Trimming cost V 5 bases and J 5 bases, with 16 bases left between them.

A note on this clonotype: Because the library targeted alpha chains, this beta chain is an off-target read whose size means little. Here the CDR3 reads CASSSGAHTGELFF. CDR3 DNA: TGTGCCAGTAGTAGCGGGGCCCACACCGGGGAGCTGTTTTTT. This chain uses TRBV19 with TRBJ2-2; maybe TRBD2 (6 bases). Germline-derived CDR1 and CDR2 are LNHDA and SQIVND (reference sequence). The CDR3 has 14 residues. Trimming pared 4 bases from V and 3 bases from J, leaving 9 bases between.

Details on this clonotype: This beta chain appears as a stray read in a library generated for alpha chains; its size is not informative. The V gene is TRBV27, the J gene TRBJ2-3; D gene uncertain. V gave up 5 bases and J gave up 3 bases, with 6 bases separating them. CDR1 and CDR2 from the germline V gene are MNHEY and SMNVEV (reference sequence). CDR3 length: 12 residues. The CDR3 DNA is TGTGCCAGCAGTCCCCAGACAGATACGCAGTATTTT. Amino acids: CASSPQTDTQYF.